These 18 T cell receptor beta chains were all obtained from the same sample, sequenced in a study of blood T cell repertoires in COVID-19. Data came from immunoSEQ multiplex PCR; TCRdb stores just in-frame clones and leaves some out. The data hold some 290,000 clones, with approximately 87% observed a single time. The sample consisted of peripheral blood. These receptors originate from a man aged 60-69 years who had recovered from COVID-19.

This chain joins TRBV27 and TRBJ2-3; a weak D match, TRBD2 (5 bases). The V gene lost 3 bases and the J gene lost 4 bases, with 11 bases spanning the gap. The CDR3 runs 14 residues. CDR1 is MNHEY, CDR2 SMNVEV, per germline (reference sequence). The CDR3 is CASSFNGVPDTQYF. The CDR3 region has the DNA TGTGCCAGCAGTTTCAACGGGGTCCCAGATACGCAGTATTTT.

CDR3 sequence reads: CASSSTVRLRYNEQFF. The CDR3, as DNA: TGTGCCAGCAGTTCGACAGTTCGCCTAAGATACAATGAGCAGTTCTTC. The rearrangement joins TRBV27 to TRBJ2-1; maybe TRBD1 (5 bases). CDR3 length equals 16 residues. CDR1 is MNHEY and CDR2 is SMNVEV in the germline V gene (reference sequence). Trimming removed 4 bases from V and 4 bases from J, with 17 bases in between.

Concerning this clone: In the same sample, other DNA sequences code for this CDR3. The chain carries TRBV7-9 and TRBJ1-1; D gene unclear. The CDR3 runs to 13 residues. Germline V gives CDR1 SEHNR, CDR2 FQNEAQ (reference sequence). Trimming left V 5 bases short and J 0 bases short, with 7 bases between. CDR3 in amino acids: CASSLSVNTEAFF. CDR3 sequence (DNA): TGTGCCAGCAGCCTCTCAGTGAACACTGAAGCTTTCTTT.

CDR3 sequence reads: CASTGGSSGANVLTF. CDR3 DNA: TGTGCCAGCACGGGGGGGAGCTCTGGGGCCAACGTCCTGACTTTC. The V gene is TRBV2, the J gene TRBJ2-6; 8 positions agree with TRBD2. Germline V CDR1 and CDR2: SNHLY, FYNNEI. The CDR3 extends over 15 amino acids. The V segment lost 7 bases and the J segment 0 bases; nucleotides outside the gene matches: 2.

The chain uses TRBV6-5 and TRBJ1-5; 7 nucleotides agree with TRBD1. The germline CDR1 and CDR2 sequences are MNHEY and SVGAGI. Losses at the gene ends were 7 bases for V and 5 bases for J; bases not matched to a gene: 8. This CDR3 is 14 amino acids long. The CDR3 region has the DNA TGTGCCAGCATCAAGAGACAGGGCCATCAGCCCCAGCATTTT. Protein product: CASIKRQGHQPQHF.

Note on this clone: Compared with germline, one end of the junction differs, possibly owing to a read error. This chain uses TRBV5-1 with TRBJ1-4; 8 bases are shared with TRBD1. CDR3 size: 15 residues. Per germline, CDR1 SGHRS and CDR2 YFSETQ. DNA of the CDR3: TGCGCCAGCAGGCCCCTCCCCACCACGCAGGGGGCGATTGTCTTT. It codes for CASRPLPTTQGAIVF.

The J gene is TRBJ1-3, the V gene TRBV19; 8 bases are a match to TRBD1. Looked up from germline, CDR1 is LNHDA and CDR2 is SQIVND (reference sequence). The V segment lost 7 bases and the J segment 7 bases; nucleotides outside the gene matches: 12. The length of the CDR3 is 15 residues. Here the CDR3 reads CASINVRDRSNTIYF. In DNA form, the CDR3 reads TGTGCCAGTATCAACGTTCGGGACAGGTCGAACACCATATATTTT.

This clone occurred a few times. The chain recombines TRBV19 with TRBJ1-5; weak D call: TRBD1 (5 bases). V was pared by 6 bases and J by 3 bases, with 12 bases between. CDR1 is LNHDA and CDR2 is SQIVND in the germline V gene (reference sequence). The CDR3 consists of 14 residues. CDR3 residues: CASSKRQNNQPQHF. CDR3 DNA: TGTGCCAGTAGCAAACGACAGAACAATCAGCCCCAGCATTTT.

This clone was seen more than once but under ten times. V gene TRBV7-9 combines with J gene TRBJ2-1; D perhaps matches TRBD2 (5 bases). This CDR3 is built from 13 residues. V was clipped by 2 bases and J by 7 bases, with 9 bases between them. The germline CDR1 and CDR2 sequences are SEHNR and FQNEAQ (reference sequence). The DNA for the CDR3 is TGTGCCAGCAGCTTATCGGGAAGGAATGAGCAGTTCTTC. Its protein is CASSLSGRNEQFF.

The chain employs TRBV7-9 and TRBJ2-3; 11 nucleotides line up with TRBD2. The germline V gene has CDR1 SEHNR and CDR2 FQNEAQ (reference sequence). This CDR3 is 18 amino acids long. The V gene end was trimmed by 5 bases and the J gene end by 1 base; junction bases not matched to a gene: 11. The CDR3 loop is CASSALAGGAGGTDTQYF. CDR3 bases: TGTGCCAGCAGCGCCCTAGCGGGAGGTGCTGGGGGCACAGATACGCAGTATTTT.

The CDR3 loop reads CASRRDSKETQYF. For the CDR3, the DNA is TGCGCCAGCAGACGGGACAGCAAAGAGACCCAGTACTTC. The V gene is TRBV5-1, the J gene TRBJ2-5, with TRBD1 matching over 7 bases. Germline assignment: CDR1 SGHRS and CDR2 YFSETQ. This CDR3 spans 13 amino acids. V was pared by 5 bases and J by 3 bases, with 4 bases of the junction left unmatched.

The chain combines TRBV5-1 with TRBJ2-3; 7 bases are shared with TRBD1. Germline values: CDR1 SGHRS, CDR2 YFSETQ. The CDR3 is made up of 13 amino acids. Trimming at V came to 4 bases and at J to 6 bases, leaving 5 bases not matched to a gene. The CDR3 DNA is TGCGCCAGCAGCGGACGACAGGGTGATACGCAGTATTTT. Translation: CASSGRQGDTQYF.

CDR3 protein: CAYEGVRVYGYTF. The CDR3 coding sequence is TGTGCCTATGAGGGGGTTCGGGTCTATGGCTACACCTTC. The rearrangement links TRBV30 to TRBJ1-2, with D perhaps matching TRBD1 (6 bases). CDR1 GTSNPN and CDR2 SVGIG come from the germline V gene (reference sequence). Trimming took off 7 bases at V and 4 bases at J, with 16 bases between the two ends. The CDR3 consists of 13 residues.

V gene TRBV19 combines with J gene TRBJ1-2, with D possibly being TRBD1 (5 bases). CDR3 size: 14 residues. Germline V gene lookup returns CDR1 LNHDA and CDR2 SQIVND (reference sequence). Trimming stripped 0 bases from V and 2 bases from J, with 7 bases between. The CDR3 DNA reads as TGTGCCAGTAGTATAGACGGGGGAAACTATGGCTACACCTTC. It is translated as CASSIDGGNYGYTF.

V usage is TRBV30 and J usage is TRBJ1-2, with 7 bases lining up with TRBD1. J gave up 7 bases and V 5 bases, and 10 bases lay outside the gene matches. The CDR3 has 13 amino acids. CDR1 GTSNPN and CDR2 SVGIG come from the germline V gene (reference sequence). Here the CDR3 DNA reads TGTGCCTGGTTACAGGGGTGGTATCGTGGCTACACCTTC. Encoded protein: CAWLQGWYRGYTF. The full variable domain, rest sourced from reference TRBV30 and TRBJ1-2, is SQTIHQWPATLVQPVGSPLSLECTVEGTSNPNLYWYRQAAGRGLQLLFYSVGIGQISSEVPQNLSASRPQDRQFILSSKKLLLSDSGFYLCAWLQGWYRGYTFGSGTRLTVV.

CDR3 protein: CASSKTADTQYF. Written as DNA, the CDR3 is TGTGCCAGCAGTAAAACAGCAGATACGCAGTATTTT. The rearrangement links TRBV12-3 or TRBV12-4 to TRBJ2-3, with D unresolved. The ends were cut back, 5 bases at V and 4 bases at J, with 7 bases in the middle. The CDR3 is 12 amino acids.

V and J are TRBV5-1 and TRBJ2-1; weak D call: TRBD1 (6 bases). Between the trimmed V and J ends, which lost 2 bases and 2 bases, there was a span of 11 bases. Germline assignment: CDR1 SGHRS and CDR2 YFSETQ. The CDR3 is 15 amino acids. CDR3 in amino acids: CASSLSQGPYNEQFF. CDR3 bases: TGCGCCAGCAGCTTATCACAGGGCCCCTACAATGAGCAGTTCTTC.

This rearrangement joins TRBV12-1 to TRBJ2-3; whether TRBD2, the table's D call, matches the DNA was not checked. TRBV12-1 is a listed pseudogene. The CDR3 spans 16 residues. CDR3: CASSSCRLGGPDTQYF. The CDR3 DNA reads TGTGCCAGCAGCTCCTGCCGTCTAGGCGGGCCAGATACGCAGTATTTT.